This T cell receptor (beta chain) comes out of a study of CD8 T cells in ankylosing spondylitis. Study-level points and caveats: It appeared that ankylosing spondylitis blood was characterized by a TCR beta motif of several highly homologous variants.

Generation of TCR beta libraries employed quantitative 5'-RACE incorporating molecular barcodes. In TCRdb, the 5' RACE reads were re-called with MiXCR into one record per CDR3 protein. The sample yields fewer than 550,000 distinct CDR3 sequences, about 5.2% seen once. At least ten counts were recorded for this clonotype. As yet, its antigen is unknown. The V end lost 4 bases, the J end lost 2 bases, and 15 bases lay between the germline ends. This CDR3 has 14 amino acids. From germline, CDR1 is DFQATT and CDR2 SNEGSKA (reference sequence). Sequences were obtained from blood, either unsorted or a sorted T cell fraction (not recorded which). This chain links TRBV20-1 with TRBJ2-7, with D perhaps being TRBD1 or TRBD2 (5 bases each). This receptor was obtained from a male donor with ankylosing spondylitis. Here the CDR3 reads CSATPGTVTYEQYF. DNA of the CDR3: TGCAGTGCTACCCCCGGGACGGTGACCTACGAGCAGTACTTC.